This T cell receptor beta chain was observed in a study of blood T cell repertoires in COVID-19. Study overall: Nucleic acid was either cDNA or gDNA, and it came from T cells, B-cell-depleted T cells, or PBMCs.

V was clipped by 1 base and J by 5 bases, with 5 bases between them. The V gene's germline CDR1 is MDHEN and CDR2 SYDVKM. The CDR3 is 13 amino acids. The method was immunoSEQ multiplex PCR; TCRdb's version includes in-frame clones alone and lacks a portion of them. This table has 55,000 to 65,000 clones, nearly 90% appearing once. A few counts support this clone. The material sequenced was peripheral blood. This clonotype originated in a woman aged 60-70 years with COVID-19, enrolled during active disease. This sequence joins TRBV28 and TRBJ2-2; D gene uncertain. CDR3 in amino acids: CASSLYGTGELFF. CDR3 coding DNA: TGTGCCAGCAGTTTATACGGGACCGGGGAGCTGTTTTTT.